What follows are 3 T cell receptor beta chains derived from one specimen sequenced in a study of blood T cell repertoires in COVID-19. TCRdb's copy holds only in-frame clones and misses some; the assay was immunoSEQ multiplex PCR. The sample holds hundreds of thousands of clones; about 86% are singletons and the top ten take approximately 5.3%. The sequenced material came from peripheral blood. The receptors shown here come from an older man with acute or convalescent COVID-19.

The chain has TRBV10-2 and TRBJ2-7, with 8 bases matching TRBD2. This CDR3 comprises 15 residues. CDR1 is WSHSY and CDR2 is SAAADI in the germline V gene. V shed 2 bases and J 2 bases; nucleotides not matched to a gene: 5. CDR3 bases: TGCGCCAGCAGTGAGGGGAGCGGGGGAACCTACGAGCAGTACTTC. Protein sequence: CASSEGSGGTYEQYF.

This clone was seen more than once but under ten times. The chain has TRBV5-1 and TRBJ1-1; the D is unclear. V shed 1 base and J shed 1 base, with 8 bases lying between them. From germline, CDR1 is SGHRS and CDR2 YFSETQ. The CDR3 runs to 14 residues. CDR3 amino acids: CASSLIGENTEAFF. CDR3 coding DNA: TGCGCCAGCAGCTTGATCGGAGAGAACACTGAAGCTTTCTTT.

This chain connects TRBV5-1 to TRBJ2-6; TRBD1 is a possible D gene (6 bases). V was shortened by 0 bases and J by 2 bases, with 12 bases between the two germline ends. The CDR3 loop spans 17 amino acids. The germline V gene encodes CDR1 SGHRS and CDR2 YFSETQ. The CDR3 region has the DNA TGCGCCAGCAGCTTGGGGTATGGGACAACTGGGGCCAACGTCCTGACTTTC. Amino acids: CASSLGYGTTGANVLTF.